This T cell receptor beta chain originates from a study of neoadjuvant anti-PD-1 for oral cavity cancer. The CDR3 spans 17 residues. Germline lookup yields CDR1 SGHDT and CDR2 YYEEEE. Trimming removed 6 bases at V and 0 bases at J, with 21 bases between. TCRdb's table, derived via immunoSEQ multiplex PCR, lists solely in-frame clones and lacks some. The profile shows some 10,000 clones, around 65% of them singletons. This clone has more than one count but fewer than ten. The time point is: after neoadjuvant nivolumab, at surgical resection. Here the sequenced sample was tumor tissue, taken after nivolumab (anti-PD-1) treatment. The sequence came from a person aged 40 to 85 with oral cavity squamous cell carcinoma. The V call is TRBV5-6, the J call TRBJ1-2; weak D call: TRBD1 (5 bases). In nucleotides, the CDR3 is TGTGCCAGCACCCCCGGAAGGGGAAGGCAGGCTAACTATGGCTACACCTTC. It translates to CASTPGRGRQANYGYTF.